This TCR beta chain was identified in a study of blood T cell repertoires in COVID-19. Individuals drawn from under 30 US areas were roughly 18 to 100 years old. Exposed participants encountered a COVID-19 case during the 2 weeks preceding study entry. The CDR3 is made up of 12 amino acids. V lost 6 bases, J lost 2 bases, and 8 bases lay in between. In the study's own analysis: Estimation of nucleated cell counts relied on the amplification of reference gene primers. Here immunoSEQ multiplex PCR was the method, and the copy in TCRdb shows in-frame clones only, minus some. V, J and clone size derive from that table, while D and trimming were established from the DNA sequence. The repertoire holds under 150,000 clones, roughly 89% seen once, with around 5.4% in the top ten.

The rearrangement uses TRBV12-3 or TRBV12-4 and TRBJ2-7; tentatively, D is TRBD1 (6 bases). Material for sequencing was PBMCs or T cells enriched from blood (not recorded which). This TCR was recovered from a woman aged 45-60 years who had been exposed to COVID-19. The CDR3 sequence is CASSQGPYEQYF. The CDR3 DNA sequence: TGTGCCAGCAGCCAGGGGCCCTACGAGCAGTACTTC.